These T cell receptor beta chains were read from a single sample in a study of cytomegalovirus exposure and HLA in healthy donors. Repertoires were generated with immunoSEQ multiplex PCR, while TCRdb's copy carries only in-frame clones and drops some. The table shows around 98,000 clones, with 87% occurring only once. Sample: PBMCs. The receptors originated from a woman in her thirties in good health and CMV-seronegative. The CDR3 runs from the conserved cysteine through the conserved F or W. Fields, in order: J gene, D gene, clone size, V gene, CDR3 DNA, CDR3 protein. D genes are given only for firm matches. Size values are once, few and many counts, or a class for expanded clones, and some rows have none.

j_call: TRBJ1-3; d_call: .; clone_size: .; v_call: TRBV5-1; cdr3_nt: TGCGCCAGCAGCCTTAGTGGCGGTCGAAACACCATATATTTT; cdr3_aa: CASSLSGGRNTIYF
j_call: TRBJ2-5; d_call: TRBD2; clone_size: .; v_call: TRBV7-3; cdr3_nt: TGTGCCAGCAGCTTGGGGACTAGCGGGGCTAGAGAGACCCAGTACTTC; cdr3_aa: CASSLGTSGARETQYF
j_call: TRBJ1-1; d_call: .; clone_size: .; v_call: TRBV7-2; cdr3_nt: TGTGCCAGCAGCTTAGGGCCCACGAACACTGAAGCTTTCTTT; cdr3_aa: CASSLGPTNTEAFF
j_call: TRBJ2-7; d_call: .; clone_size: .; v_call: TRBV28; cdr3_nt: TGTGCCAGCAGTTTAGCCCCTAAGGGGGTCGAGCAGTACTTC; cdr3_aa: CASSLAPKGVEQYF
j_call: TRBJ2-1; d_call: TRBD1; clone_size: .; v_call: TRBV2; cdr3_nt: TGTGCCAGCAGTGATCCTCGACAGGGAAGCTCCTACAATGAGCAGTTCTTC; cdr3_aa: CASSDPRQGSSYNEQFF
j_call: TRBJ1-1; d_call: .; clone_size: .; v_call: TRBV4-1; cdr3_nt: TGCGCCAGCAGCCAAGCCTGGCCTGGTGAAGCTTTCTTT; cdr3_aa: CASSQAWPGEAFF
j_call: TRBJ2-6; d_call: .; clone_size: .; v_call: TRBV5-1; cdr3_nt: TGCGCCAGTGAGTGGGCCTCTGGGGCCAACGTCCTGACTTTC; cdr3_aa: CASEWASGANVLTF
j_call: TRBJ1-2; d_call: .; clone_size: .; v_call: TRBV6-1; cdr3_nt: TGTGCCAGCAGCTCAAGGGGGATCCTTGGCTATGGCTACACCTTC; cdr3_aa: CASSSRGILGYGYTF
j_call: TRBJ2-4; d_call: TRBD2; clone_size: .; v_call: TRBV5-1; cdr3_nt: TGCGCCAGCGGGGAGCGGGGAGGCAAAAACATTCAGTACTTC; cdr3_aa: CASGERGGKNIQYF
j_call: TRBJ1-1; d_call: .; clone_size: .; v_call: TRBV2; cdr3_nt: TGTGCCAGCAGTTTTAGACAGAGAACTAACACTGAAGCTTTCTTT; cdr3_aa: CASSFRQRTNTEAFF
j_call: TRBJ2-5; d_call: .; clone_size: .; v_call: TRBV27; cdr3_nt: TGTGCCAGCAGTTTACGAGGGCAAGAGACCCAGTACTTC; cdr3_aa: CASSLRGQETQYF
j_call: TRBJ2-7; d_call: .; clone_size: .; v_call: TRBV18; cdr3_nt: TGTGCCAGCTCACCAGGACAGACCTACGAGCAGTACTTC; cdr3_aa: CASSPGQTYEQYF
j_call: TRBJ2-2; d_call: .; clone_size: .; v_call: TRBV7-6; cdr3_nt: TGTGCCAGCAGCCGGTTGTCACTGAGGTCCAGGAAGGGGGACACCGGGGAGCTGTTTTTT; cdr3_aa: CASSRLSLRSRKGDTGELFF
j_call: TRBJ2-6; d_call: .; clone_size: few; v_call: TRBV4-2; cdr3_nt: TGTGCCAGCAGCCAAGAACAGGGTCTCGGCTCTGGGGCCAACGTCCTGACTTTC; cdr3_aa: CASSQEQGLGSGANVLTF
j_call: TRBJ2-1; d_call: .; clone_size: .; v_call: TRBV11-2; cdr3_nt: TGTGCCAGCAGCATCACCAGCACAGGGCACGTCGGCCAACAGTTCTTC; cdr3_aa: CASSITSTGHVGQQFF
j_call: TRBJ2-3; d_call: TRBD2; clone_size: .; v_call: TRBV28; cdr3_nt: TGTGCCAGCAGTTTAGTGGGGGGGGGAGATACGCAGTATTTT; cdr3_aa: CASSLVGGGDTQYF
j_call: TRBJ2-2; d_call: TRBD1; clone_size: .; v_call: TRBV5-1; cdr3_nt: TGCGCCAGCAGACACAGGGGTACCGGGGAGCTGTTTTTT; cdr3_aa: CASRHRGTGELFF
j_call: TRBJ2-1; d_call: TRBD1; clone_size: .; v_call: TRBV27; cdr3_nt: TGTGCCAGCGGGCCTACATGGACAGGGACAAGAAAGGGCAATGAGCAGTTCTTC; cdr3_aa: CASGPTWTGTRKGNEQFF
j_call: TRBJ2-7; d_call: TRBD1; clone_size: .; v_call: TRBV7-9; cdr3_nt: TGTGCCAGCAGCCGGGACAGACTTTACTCCTACGAGCAGTACTTC; cdr3_aa: CASSRDRLYSYEQYF
j_call: TRBJ2-5; d_call: TRBD2; clone_size: .; v_call: TRBV7-9; cdr3_nt: TGTGCCAGCAGCCCACCGCCAAGACTAGCGGGAGCGAAGGAGACCCAGTACTTC; cdr3_aa: CASSPPPRLAGAKETQYF
j_call: TRBJ2-1; d_call: TRBD2; clone_size: .; v_call: TRBV27; cdr3_nt: TGTGCCAGCATGGGACTAGCGGGAGTCGATGAGCAGTTCTTC; cdr3_aa: CASMGLAGVDEQFF
j_call: TRBJ1-3; d_call: TRBD1; clone_size: .; v_call: TRBV7-9; cdr3_nt: TGTGCCAGCAGCCTTCAACAGGGGCCGGCGGGAAACACCATATATTTT; cdr3_aa: CASSLQQGPAGNTIYF
j_call: TRBJ2-5; d_call: .; clone_size: once; v_call: TRBV15; cdr3_nt: TGTGCCACCAGCAGAGACCGAACAGGAAAACAGACCCAGTACTTC; cdr3_aa: CATSRDRTGKQTQYF
j_call: TRBJ1-4; d_call: .; clone_size: .; v_call: TRBV27; cdr3_nt: TGTGCCAGCAGGAATGCCGGGAATAATGAAAAACTGTTTTTT; cdr3_aa: CASRNAGNNEKLFF
j_call: TRBJ2-7; d_call: .; clone_size: .; v_call: TRBV15; cdr3_nt: TGTGCCACCAGCAGAGTGGACACTTTCTACGAGCAGTACTTC; cdr3_aa: CATSRVDTFYEQYF
j_call: TRBJ1-3; d_call: .; clone_size: .; v_call: TRBV19; cdr3_nt: TGTGCCAGTAGAACAACAGGGACAGGAAACACCATATATTTT; cdr3_aa: CASRTTGTGNTIYF
j_call: TRBJ2-1; d_call: .; clone_size: .; v_call: TRBV7-2; cdr3_nt: TGTGCCAGCAGCTTAGCGGGAGAGCTTAGGGAGCAGTTCTTC; cdr3_aa: CASSLAGELREQFF
j_call: TRBJ2-7; d_call: TRBD1; clone_size: .; v_call: TRBV11-2; cdr3_nt: TGTGCCAGCACTCATACAGGGGAAGAGCAGTACTTC; cdr3_aa: CASTHTGEEQYF
j_call: TRBJ2-1; d_call: TRBD2; clone_size: .; v_call: TRBV27; cdr3_nt: TGTGCCAGCAGTGACGGGAGGGGGATCTCCTACAATGAGCAGTTCTTC; cdr3_aa: CASSDGRGISYNEQFF
j_call: TRBJ2-7; d_call: TRBD1; clone_size: .; v_call: TRBV5-4; cdr3_nt: TGTGCCAGCCACAAACCAGGGGCAGGGGGCTCCTACGAGCAGTACTTC; cdr3_aa: CASHKPGAGGSYEQYF
j_call: TRBJ2-2; d_call: TRBD1; clone_size: .; v_call: TRBV7-2; cdr3_nt: TGTGCCAGCAGCTTCCCACAGGGGACCGGGGAGCTGTTTTTT; cdr3_aa: CASSFPQGTGELFF
j_call: TRBJ1-1; d_call: .; clone_size: .; v_call: TRBV19; cdr3_nt: TGTGCCAGTAGTATTAAAAGCGGGGCGGGCGAAGCTTTCTTT; cdr3_aa: CASSIKSGAGEAFF
j_call: TRBJ2-7; d_call: TRBD2; clone_size: .; v_call: TRBV5-4; cdr3_nt: TGTGCCAGCAGCATTCTAGCGGGAGAGTACGACGAGCAGTACTTC; cdr3_aa: CASSILAGEYDEQYF
j_call: TRBJ1-3; d_call: .; clone_size: .; v_call: TRBV6-1; cdr3_nt: TGTGCCAGCAGTGTACTAGGACGGAACTCTGGAAACACCATATATTTT; cdr3_aa: CASSVLGRNSGNTIYF
j_call: TRBJ1-2; d_call: .; clone_size: .; v_call: TRBV28; cdr3_nt: TGTGCCAGCAACGTACAGAATTATGGCTACACCTTC; cdr3_aa: CASNVQNYGYTF
j_call: TRBJ2-3; d_call: .; clone_size: once; v_call: TRBV7-9; cdr3_nt: TGTGCCAGCAGCTTACCCCTAGGGGTGAGAGATACGCAGTATTTT; cdr3_aa: CASSLPLGVRDTQYF
j_call: TRBJ1-2; d_call: .; clone_size: .; v_call: TRBV14; cdr3_nt: TGTGCCAGCAGCCAAGATGTACCCCCCTTAAACTTATATGGCTACACCTTC; cdr3_aa: CASSQDVPPLNLYGYTF
j_call: TRBJ2-5; d_call: .; clone_size: .; v_call: TRBV28; cdr3_nt: TGTGCCAGCAGTTTATTCGCGTCGGGGAGCGAGGAGACCCAGTACTTC; cdr3_aa: CASSLFASGSEETQYF
j_call: TRBJ1-2; d_call: .; clone_size: .; v_call: TRBV7-9; cdr3_nt: TGTGCCAGCAGCTTAGCTGGAGAGGGCTACACCTTC; cdr3_aa: CASSLAGEGYTF
j_call: TRBJ1-3; d_call: TRBD1; clone_size: once; v_call: TRBV6-6; cdr3_nt: TGTGCCAGCAGTTACGGGGACAGCCTAAACACCATATATTTT; cdr3_aa: CASSYGDSLNTIYF
j_call: TRBJ2-7; d_call: TRBD1; clone_size: once; v_call: TRBV19; cdr3_nt: TGTGCCAGTAGTCCTACCGGGACAGGGTTTCGCGAGCAGTACTTC; cdr3_aa: CASSPTGTGFREQYF